The 24 T cell receptor beta chains listed next were all sequenced from one sample in a study of blood T cell repertoires in COVID-19. Assay: immunoSEQ multiplex PCR; the TCRdb copy retains only in-frame clones and omits some. This table has about 71,000 clones, 80% to 95% appearing once. The specimen was peripheral blood. The receptors shown here come from a woman older than 75 with acute or convalescent COVID-19.

The chain joins TRBV19 to TRBJ2-1; a possible D gene is TRBD2 (6 bases). The CDR3 length is 14 residues. The V gene lost 6 bases and the J gene lost 3 bases, with 12 bases spanning the gap. CDR1 LNHDA and CDR2 SQIVND come from the germline V gene (reference sequence). In DNA, the CDR3 is TGTGCCAGTAGGGTAGAGGACTACTACAATGAGCAGTTCTTC. This codes for CASRVEDYYNEQFF.

CDR3 residues: CASSLSGRVEETQYF. CDR3 DNA: TGCGCCAGCAGCCTTAGCGGGAGAGTAGAAGAGACCCAGTACTTC. The J gene is TRBJ2-5, the V gene TRBV5-1, with 9 bases matching TRBD2. V shed 4 bases and J 3 bases; nucleotides not matched to a gene: 7. This CDR3 region has 15 residues. CDR1 and CDR2 from the germline V gene are SGHRS and YFSETQ.

This sequence joins TRBV4-1 and TRBJ1-4, with TRBD1 as a possible D gene (6 bases). CDR3 length: 16 amino acids. The V end was cut by 1 base, the J end by 8 bases, with 17 bases between. Germline V gene sequence: CDR1 MGHRA, CDR2 YSYEKL. The CDR3 reads CASSQVLGLGAEKLFF. The CDR3 coding sequence is TGCGCCAGCAGCCAAGTATTGGGATTGGGGGCCGAAAAACTGTTTTTT.

The J gene is TRBJ2-2, the V gene TRBV28, with D possibly being TRBD2 (5 bases). Trimming shortened V by 8 bases and J by 4 bases, and 17 bases separated the two germline ends. The CDR3 has 15 amino acids. CDR1 and CDR2 from the germline V gene are MDHEN and SYDVKM. The CDR3 region has the DNA TGTGCCAGCCAGGAGGTGTGGAAAGGCACCGGGGAGCTGTTTTTT. Protein: CASQEVWKGTGELFF.

The chain joins TRBV28 to TRBJ2-4; TRBD1 is a possible D gene (6 bases). The germline CDR1 and CDR2 sequences are MDHEN and SYDVKM. This CDR3 is built from 15 residues. V shed 7 bases and J shed 0 bases, with 13 bases lying between them. The CDR3 DNA reads TGTGCCAGCACAACAGGGTCGGGAGCCAAAAACATTCAGTACTTC. Protein: CASTTGSGAKNIQYF.

The gene calls are TRBV3-1 (or the pseudogene TRBV3-2) and TRBJ1-2; perhaps TRBD1 as D (5 bases). V was clipped by 1 base and J by 5 bases, with 23 bases between them. The CDR3 totals 18 residues. In germline, CDR1 is LGHDT, CDR2 YNNKEL (reference sequence). The CDR3 DNA follows: TGTGCCAGCAGCCAAGTTGTGGGGCAGCCAATCAACCTGTATGGCTACACCTTC. It encodes CASSQVVGQPINLYGYTF.

Of note for this clone: Other DNA sequences in the same sample also yield this CDR3. The rearrangement joins TRBV10-1 to TRBJ2-7; D is possibly TRBD1 (5 bases). Germline-derived CDR1 and CDR2 are WNHNN and SYGVQD (reference sequence). This CDR3 comprises 13 residues. The V gene lost 6 bases and the J gene lost 9 bases, with 18 bases spanning the gap. CDR3 sequence reads: CASSGQGSSGQYF. The CDR3, as DNA: TGCGCCAGCAGCGGACAAGGTTCCTCTGGGCAGTACTTC.

The V gene is TRBV5-1, the J gene TRBJ2-5; 11 nucleotides line up with TRBD1. Germline V CDR1 and CDR2: SGHRS, YFSETQ. This CDR3 contains 16 residues. With V trimmed by 4 bases and J by 0 bases, 5 bases remained unmatched. The CDR3 region is CASSPGTGGYQETQYF. CDR3 nucleotide sequence: TGCGCCAGCAGCCCAGGGACAGGGGGGTACCAAGAGACCCAGTACTTC.

This clone was seen a few times. The chain has TRBV2 and TRBJ1-1, with D maybe TRBD1 (5 bases). Per the germline V gene, CDR1 is SNHLY and CDR2 is FYNNEI. The CDR3 is made up of 13 amino acids. V lost 7 bases, J lost 1 base, and 10 bases lay in between. CDR3 amino acids: CASTRDRNTEAFF. As DNA, the CDR3 is TGTGCCAGCACCCGAGACAGGAACACTGAAGCTTTCTTT.

This clone has just one count. This chain uses TRBV6-2 or TRBV6-3 with TRBJ2-7; 10 nucleotides align to TRBD2. There are 16 residues in the CDR3. The V gene end was trimmed by 6 bases and the J gene end by 2 bases; junction bases not matched to a gene: 10. CDR1 and CDR2 (germline): MNHEY, SVGEGT. The CDR3 bases are TGTGCCAGCAGCCTATTTACTAGCGGGAAAGCCTACGAGCAGTACTTC. Its translation is CASSLFTSGKAYEQYF.

The chain is built from TRBV7-6 and TRBJ2-7, with 7 bases lining up with TRBD1. The CDR3 extends over 15 amino acids. The germline CDR1 and CDR2 sequences are SGHVS and FNYEAQ. V lost 5 bases and J lost 1; bases outside the gene matches: 8. The DNA of the CDR3 is TGTGCCAGCAGCCTATTCGGGACAGAATCCTACGAGCAGTACTTC. It is translated as CASSLFGTESYEQYF. The whole variable domain, remainder taken from reference TRBV7-6 and TRBJ2-7, is GAGVSQSPRYKVTKRGQDVALRCDPISGHVSLYWYRQALGQGPEFLTYFNYEAQQDKSGLPNDRFSAERPEGSISTLTIQRTEQRDSAMYRCASSLFGTESYEQYFGPGTRLTVT.

The chain joins TRBV9 to TRBJ2-1, with 8 bases lining up with TRBD2. V trimming: 0 bases; J trimming: 6 bases; junction bases outside the gene matches: 11. This CDR3 has 17 residues. Germline V lookup: CDR1 SGDLS, CDR2 YYNGEE. CDR3 protein: CASSVGPPGTSANEQFF. The DNA of the CDR3 is TGTGCCAGCAGCGTAGGACCGCCAGGGACTAGTGCCAATGAGCAGTTCTTC. Filled out from reference TRBV9 and TRBJ2-1, the complete variable domain reads DSGVTQTPKHLITATGQRVTLRCSPRSGDLSVYWYQQSLDQGLQFLIQYYNGEERAKGNILERFSAQQFPDLHSELNLSSLELGDSALYFCASSVGPPGTSANEQFFGPGTRLTVL.

The V call is TRBV27, the J call TRBJ2-7; 10 positions match TRBD1. Germline trimming cut 1 base from V and 3 bases from J; bases unmatched to any gene: 3. The CDR3 is 15 amino acids. Germline CDR1 is MNHEY and CDR2 is SMNVEV (reference sequence). The DNA for the CDR3 is TGTGCCAGCAGTTTATTGGGACAGGGGATCTACGAGCAGTACTTC. Encoded protein: CASSLLGQGIYEQYF.

This clone is a singleton in its sample. The CDR3 nucleotides read TGTGCCAGCAGGGGACAGCTCTATAATTCACCCCTCCACTTT. The encoded protein is CASRGQLYNSPLHF. The rearrangement uses TRBV27 and TRBJ1-6; 7 nucleotides agree with TRBD1. Per germline, CDR1 MNHEY and CDR2 SMNVEV (reference sequence). The CDR3 is made up of 14 amino acids. J gave up 3 bases and V 6 bases, and 2 bases lay outside the gene matches.

This rearrangement joins TRBV28 to TRBJ2-7; 8 nucleotides align to TRBD2. Germline CDR1 and CDR2: MDHEN and SYDVKM. The CDR3 loop spans 14 amino acids. J lost 2 bases, V lost 6 bases, and 6 bases had no gene match. The CDR3 here is CASSLNSGAYEQYF. The CDR3 nucleotides are TGTGCCAGCAGCCTAAATAGCGGGGCCTACGAGCAGTACTTC.

The chain joins TRBV19 to TRBJ1-3, with D uncertain. This CDR3 comprises 16 residues. V was clipped by 3 bases and J by 0 bases, with 12 bases between them. Germline CDR1 reads LNHDA; CDR2 reads SQIVND (reference sequence). The CDR3 reads CASSMFSGFSGNTIYF. The CDR3 nucleotides read TGTGCCAGTAGTATGTTCTCCGGTTTCTCTGGAAACACCATATATTTT.

The chain is built from TRBV12-5 and TRBJ2-3; 8 bases match TRBD1. Trimming took 5 bases from V and 14 from J; bases not matched to a gene: 6. CDR1 is LGHNT, CDR2 FRNRAP, per germline. The CDR3 has 11 amino acids. The CDR3 loop reads CASGADRVMYF. The CDR3 DNA is TGTGCTAGTGGTGCGGACAGGGTAATGTATTTT.

The gene calls are TRBV5-1 and TRBJ1-6; TRBD1 matches at 8 bases. This CDR3 spans 15 amino acids. Germline V gene sequence: CDR1 SGHRS, CDR2 YFSETQ. V gave up 4 bases and J gave up 8 bases; unmatched junction bases: 8. The CDR3 DNA sequence: TGCGCCAGCAGCGCCACACAGGGGGAGGATTCACCCCTCCACTTT. Its translation is CASSATQGEDSPLHF. The complete variable domain, with remaining parts taken from reference TRBV5-1 and TRBJ1-6, reads KAGVTQTPRYLIKTRGQQVTLSCSPISGHRSVSWYQQTPGQGLQFLFEYFSETQRNKGNFPGRFSGRQFSNSRSEMNVSTLELGDSALYLCASSATQGEDSPLHFGNGTRLTVT.

The V and J genes are TRBV5-5 and TRBJ2-1, with 9 bases that match TRBD1. V shed 0 bases, J shed 6 bases, and the junction held 4 bases outside the gene matches. CDR1 SGHKS and CDR2 YYEKEE come from the germline V gene (reference sequence). This CDR3 has 15 amino acids. CDR3: CASSLGQGGFNEQFF. For the CDR3, the DNA is TGTGCCAGCAGCTTGGGACAGGGGGGATTCAATGAGCAGTTCTTC.

The genes are TRBV9 and TRBJ1-3, with unresolved D. The germline V gene encodes CDR1 SGDLS and CDR2 YYNGEE. This CDR3 contains 17 residues. The V end was cut by 4 bases, the J end by 4 bases, with 21 bases between. CDR3 sequence reads: CASSLGISNLGGNTIYF. The CDR3 DNA is TGTGCCAGCAGCCTCGGGATCTCCAACCTCGGGGGAAACACCATATATTTT.

The rearrangement links TRBV5-1 to TRBJ1-2; the match to TRBD1 covers 7 bases. CDR1 and CDR2 from the germline V gene are SGHRS and YFSETQ. The CDR3 has 14 amino acids. J lost 5 bases, V lost 4 bases, and 8 bases had no gene match. CDR3 amino acids: CASSAGQAGYGYTF. The DNA for the CDR3 is TGCGCCAGCAGCGCAGGACAGGCGGGGTATGGCTACACCTTC.

The V call is TRBV2, the J call TRBJ1-2, with TRBD1 matching 7 bases. The CDR3 is 13 amino acids. V lost 8 bases, J lost 4 bases, and 7 bases stayed unmatched. CDR1 is SNHLY, CDR2 FYNNEI, per germline. The CDR3 sequence is CASLVAGGYGYTF. In DNA, the CDR3 is TGTGCCAGCTTAGTAGCAGGGGGCTATGGCTACACCTTC.

The chain carries TRBV19 and TRBJ1-6, with D tentatively TRBD1 (5 bases). Trimming pared 6 bases from V and 9 bases from J, leaving 15 bases between. Looked up from germline, CDR1 is LNHDA and CDR2 is SQIVND (reference sequence). The CDR3 length is 14 residues. CDR3 sequence reads: CASSPDPRGSPLHF. CDR3 in DNA: TGTGCCAGTAGCCCAGACCCTAGGGGTTCACCCCTCCACTTT.

Only one count was recorded for this clone. The chain is built from TRBV4-2 and TRBJ2-7; 8 bases match TRBD1. This CDR3 is built from 20 residues. CDR1 and CDR2 (germline): LGHNA, YNFKEQ. The J segment lost 0 bases and the V segment lost 2 bases, leaving 18 bases of the junction unmatched. For the CDR3, the DNA is TGTGCCAGCAGCCAACCACGGGTTGGGACAGGCGGCGCGGGCTCCTACGAGCAGTACTTC. Its translation is CASSQPRVGTGGAGSYEQYF.